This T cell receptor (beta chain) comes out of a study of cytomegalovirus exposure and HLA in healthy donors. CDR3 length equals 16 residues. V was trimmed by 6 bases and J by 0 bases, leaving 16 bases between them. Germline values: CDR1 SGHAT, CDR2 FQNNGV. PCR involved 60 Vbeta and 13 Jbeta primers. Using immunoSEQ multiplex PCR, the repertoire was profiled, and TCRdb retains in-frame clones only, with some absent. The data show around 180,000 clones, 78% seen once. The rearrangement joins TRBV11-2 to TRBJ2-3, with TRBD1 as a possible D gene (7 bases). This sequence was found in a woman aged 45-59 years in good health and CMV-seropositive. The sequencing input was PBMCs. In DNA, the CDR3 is TGTGCCAGCAGGAATCAGGGGGGAAGGAGCACAGATACGCAGTATTTT. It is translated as CASRNQGGRSTDTQYF. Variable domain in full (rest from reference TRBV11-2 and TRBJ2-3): EAGVAQSPRYKIIEKRQSVAFWCNPISGHATLYWYQQILGQGPKLLIQFQNNGVVDDSQLPKDRFSAERLKGVDSTLKIQPAKLEDSAVYLCASRNQGGRSTDTQYFGPGTRLTVL.